What follows are 23 T cell receptor beta chains derived from one specimen sequenced in a study of cytomegalovirus exposure and HLA in healthy donors. Vbeta (60) and Jbeta (13) primers were used in the PCR. Only in-frame clones appear in the TCRdb table, and some are missing; sequencing was by immunoSEQ multiplex PCR. The data contain some 130,000 clones, around 85% of them seen just once; the ten biggest clones take up around 1.7%. Sequencing input: PBMCs. The receptors come from a boy aged 5-17 years in good health and CMV-seronegative.

This rearrangement joins TRBV7-2 to TRBJ1-3; D is ambiguous. There are 15 residues in the CDR3. V gave up 6 bases and J gave up 0 bases, with 12 bases separating them. The germline V gene has CDR1 SGHTA and CDR2 FQGNSA. The CDR3 here is CASSFQRYSGNTIYF. The CDR3 DNA is TGTGCCAGCAGTTTCCAGAGGTACTCTGGAAACACCATATATTTT.

This sequence joins TRBV18 and TRBJ2-3; a possible D gene is TRBD1 (6 bases). The CDR3 is 14 amino acids. The germline CDR1 and CDR2 sequences are KGHSH and LQKENI. V was cut by 5 bases and J by 0 bases, with 9 bases left in between. The CDR3 DNA is TGTGCCAGCTCAGACAGGACTAGCACAGATACGCAGTATTTT. This translates into CASSDRTSTDTQYF.

The V call is TRBV9, the J call TRBJ1-5; maybe TRBD1 (6 bases). The CDR3 is made up of 16 amino acids. Trimming pared 4 bases from V and 11 bases from J, leaving 25 bases between. Germline CDR1 SGDLS, CDR2 YYNGEE. Here the CDR3 DNA reads TGTGCCAGCAGCCCCTATGAAGGGGGGGGCTCCGAGACCCAGCATTTT. It is translated as CASSPYEGGGSETQHF.

This clone was picked up one time. The rearrangement uses TRBV5-5 and TRBJ2-7; 8 bases are a match to TRBD1. V was pared by 4 bases and J by 3 bases, with 6 bases of the junction left unmatched. Germline V lookup: CDR1 SGHKS, CDR2 YYEKEE (reference sequence). This CDR3 region has 14 residues. CDR3 in amino acids: CASSVPGQVYEQYF. The DNA of the CDR3 is TGTGCCAGCAGCGTTCCGGGACAGGTCTACGAGCAGTACTTC.

A single count supports this clone. This chain uses TRBV5-1 with TRBJ2-1; 12 bases agree with TRBD1. The CDR3 loop spans 15 amino acids. CDR1 is SGHRS and CDR2 is YFSETQ in the germline V gene. Trimming cost V 4 bases and J 6 bases; bases outside gene matches: 5. The CDR3 sequence: CASSLGQGAPNEQFF. The CDR3 nucleotides read TGCGCCAGCAGCCTGGGACAGGGGGCACCCAATGAGCAGTTCTTC. Combining the CDR3 with reference TRBV5-1 and TRBJ2-1 gives the whole variable domain KAGVTQTPRYLIKTRGQQVTLSCSPISGHRSVSWYQQTPGQGLQFLFEYFSETQRNKGNFPGRFSGRQFSNSRSEMNVSTLELGDSALYLCASSLGQGAPNEQFFGPGTRLTVL.

The CDR3 DNA follows: TGCAGCGCACGAAGGGTAGGGGGCAGCGACATTCAGTACTTC. It yields the protein CSARRVGGSDIQYF. The chain is built from TRBV29-1 and TRBJ2-4, with TRBD1 matching 7 bases. The CDR3 sequence is 14 residues long. Germline CDR1 reads SQVTM; CDR2 reads ANQGSEA. Germline trimming cut 7 bases from V and 8 bases from J; bases unmatched to any gene: 14.

V gene TRBV27 combines with J gene TRBJ2-1; D is possibly TRBD1 (6 bases). This CDR3 has 14 residues. V was pared by 5 bases and J by 2 bases, with 10 bases between. Germline CDR1 is MNHEY and CDR2 is SMNVEV (reference sequence). DNA for the CDR3: TGTGCCAGCAGTGGGGACACTGCCTACAATGAGCAGTTCTTC. Its translation: CASSGDTAYNEQFF.

This chain links TRBV9 with TRBJ2-5; 11 nucleotides match TRBD2. V gave up 3 bases and J gave up 2 bases; unmatched junction bases: 6. CDR1 SGDLS and CDR2 YYNGEE come from the germline V gene. The CDR3 has 16 amino acids. In DNA, the CDR3 is TGTGCCAGCAGCGCCAATCTAGCGGGGGGTCAAGAGACCCAGTACTTC. Translation: CASSANLAGGQETQYF.

The chain couples TRBV7-2 to TRBJ2-7; 11 bases align to TRBD2. CDR1 SGHTA and CDR2 FQGNSA come from the germline V gene. The junction had 2 bases not matched to a gene; V was cut back by 1 base and J by 0 bases. This CDR3 region has 16 residues. The CDR3 here is CASSLVAGGSSYEQYF. CDR3 sequence (DNA): TGTGCCAGCAGCTTAGTAGCGGGAGGGAGCTCCTACGAGCAGTACTTC.

This rearrangement joins TRBV4-2 to TRBJ1-2; D is unresolved. Germline CDR1 LGHNA, CDR2 YNFKEQ. This CDR3 has 14 amino acids. Trimming removed 0 bases at V and 2 bases at J, with 7 bases between. The CDR3 region is CASSQEGANYGYTF. The CDR3 nucleotides are TGTGCCAGCAGCCAAGAGGGCGCCAACTATGGCTACACCTTC.

This chain joins TRBV29-1 and TRBJ2-7, with TRBD1 matching 7 bases. The CDR3 extends over 13 amino acids. Trimming cost V 6 bases and J 3 bases; bases outside gene matches: 8. Germline lookup yields CDR1 SQVTM and CDR2 ANQGSEA. CDR3 region: CSVAGTANYEQYF. The CDR3 DNA reads TGCAGCGTGGCCGGGACAGCCAACTACGAGCAGTACTTC.

In DNA form, the CDR3 reads TGTGCCAGCAGCTTAGCGGGACAGTTGAACACTGAAGCTTTCTTT. Protein sequence: CASSLAGQLNTEAFF. V and J are TRBV11-1 and TRBJ1-1; 7 bases line up with TRBD1. CDR1 and CDR2 from the germline V gene are SGHAT and FQDESV (reference sequence). The CDR3 contains 15 residues. V shed 0 bases and J 0 bases; nucleotides not matched to a gene: 1.

This clone was observed a single time. The chain recombines TRBV6-5 with TRBJ2-7, with a possible D match to TRBD1 (6 bases). There are 13 residues in the CDR3. The ends were cut back, 4 bases at V and 2 bases at J, with 9 bases in the middle. Germline V gene data show CDR1 as MNHEY and CDR2 as SVGAGI. CDR3 in amino acids: CASSLTGAYEQYF. The CDR3 DNA is TGTGCCAGCAGTTTGACAGGCGCCTACGAGCAGTACTTC.

The rearrangement uses TRBV9 and TRBJ2-2; the match to TRBD2 covers 7 bases. V gave up 5 bases and J gave up 0 bases; unmatched junction bases: 1. The germline V gene encodes CDR1 SGDLS and CDR2 YYNGEE. The CDR3 spans 14 residues. The CDR3 loop is CASSGLANTGELFF. The CDR3 DNA reads TGTGCCAGCAGTGGACTAGCGAACACCGGGGAGCTGTTTTTT.

The chain is built from TRBV2 and TRBJ1-2; D not resolved. This CDR3 has 14 residues. The germline V gene has CDR1 SNHLY and CDR2 FYNNEI. The V and J ends lost 7 bases and 2 bases respectively, with 14 bases between them. CDR3 DNA sequence: TGTGCCAGCAACCACGGGAGGAGAAACTATGGCTACACCTTC. As protein: CASNHGRRNYGYTF.

The V gene is TRBV13, the J gene TRBJ1-1; 7 nucleotides line up with TRBD1. Germline V gene data show CDR1 as PRHDT and CDR2 as FYEKMQ (reference sequence). The CDR3 has 15 residues. Germline trimming cut 5 bases from V and 1 base from J; bases unmatched to any gene: 7. The CDR3 spells CASSIRDRANTEAFF. The CDR3 region has the DNA TGTGCCAGCAGCATAAGGGACAGAGCGAACACTGAAGCTTTCTTT. Full variable domain (missing parts from reference TRBV13 and TRBJ1-1): AAGVIQSPRHLIKEKRETATLKCYPIPRHDTVYWYQQGPGQDPQFLISFYEKMQSDKGSIPDRFSAQQFSDYHSELNMSSLELGDSALYFCASSIRDRANTEAFFGQGTRLTVV.

The chain combines TRBV12-5 with TRBJ2-7; no definite D call. The CDR3 has 15 amino acids. Between the trimmed V and J ends, which lost 1 base and 2 bases, there was a span of 12 bases. Germline CDR1 and CDR2: LGHNT and FRNRAP. CDR3 protein: CASGLGHPKPYEQYF. The CDR3 nucleotides read TGTGCTAGTGGTTTGGGACACCCGAAGCCCTACGAGCAGTACTTC.

The V and J genes are TRBV5-5 and TRBJ2-7; D gene ambiguous. CDR1 is SGHKS, CDR2 YYEKEE, per germline (reference sequence). With 0 bases removed from V and 2 bases from J, the gap between germline ends came to 6 bases. The CDR3 covers 13 residues. This CDR3 reads CASSLGSPYEQYF. The DNA of the CDR3 is TGTGCCAGCAGCTTGGGCAGTCCCTACGAGCAGTACTTC.

The chain is built from TRBV6-5 and TRBJ2-1, with 8 nucleotides matching TRBD2. V shed 4 bases and J 2 bases; nucleotides not matched to a gene: 4. In germline, CDR1 is MNHEY, CDR2 SVGAGI. The CDR3 is made up of 15 amino acids. The CDR3 reads CASSSQTSAYNEQFF. Here the CDR3 DNA reads TGTGCCAGCAGTTCCCAGACTAGCGCCTACAATGAGCAGTTCTTC.

The rearrangement uses TRBV7-8 and TRBJ1-1, with TRBD1 matching over 9 bases. Germline V gives CDR1 SGHVS, CDR2 FQNEAQ. After removal of 6 bases from V and 0 bases from J, the junction contained 5 bases not matched to a gene. The CDR3 is 15 amino acids. In DNA form, the CDR3 reads TGTGCCAGCAGTCAGTACAGGGGGCTGAACACTGAAGCTTTCTTT. Translating it yields CASSQYRGLNTEAFF.

This clone appeared once. The chain is built from TRBV19 and TRBJ1-5; D is perhaps TRBD1 (6 bases). The V end lost 3 bases, the J end lost 0 bases, and 15 bases lay between the germline ends. CDR1 and CDR2 (germline): LNHDA, SQIVND (reference sequence). The CDR3 totals 17 residues. As DNA, the CDR3 is TGTGCCAGTAGTATTTACGGACAGCGAAATAGCAATCAGCCCCAGCATTTT. Encoded protein: CASSIYGQRNSNQPQHF.

A word on this clone: At one of its ends the junction is not consistent with the germline gene, which may arise from a read error. The gene calls are TRBV11-3 and TRBJ2-1; 8 bases map to TRBD1. Germline V gene lookup returns CDR1 SGHNT and CDR2 YENEEA. The CDR3 extends over 13 amino acids. The CDR3 here is CASSLDRGYEQFF. The CDR3 DNA reads as TGTGCCAGCAGCCTAGACAGGGGCTATGAGCAGTTCTTC. The whole variable domain, filled in from reference TRBV11-3 and TRBJ2-1, reads EAGVVQSPRYKIIEKKQPVAFWCNPISGHNTLYWYLQNLGQGPELLIRYENEEAVDDSQLPKDRFSAERLKGVDSTLKIQPAELGDSAVYLCASSLDRGYEQFFGPGTRLTVL.

The gene calls are TRBV10-3 and TRBJ2-2; 15 nucleotides match TRBD2. Germline trimming cut 3 bases from V and 5 bases from J; bases unmatched to any gene: 7. CDR1 is ENHRY, CDR2 SYGVKD, per germline. This CDR3 comprises 18 residues. The CDR3: CAISDLGLAGGETGELFF. CDR3 sequence (DNA): TGTGCCATCAGTGACCTAGGACTAGCGGGAGGGGAGACCGGGGAGCTGTTTTTT.